These 6 T cell receptor beta chains were sequenced from one sample in a study of blood T cell repertoires in COVID-19. The repertoire was sequenced with immunoSEQ multiplex PCR; TCRdb's copy has only in-frame clones and lacks some. The sample yields about 280,000 clones, about 88% seen once. The sample taken for sequencing was peripheral blood. The receptors originated from a woman aged 25 to 39 with COVID-19, enrolled during active disease.

The gene calls are TRBV5-1 and TRBJ2-2; 9 nucleotides match TRBD1. Losses at the gene ends were 4 bases for V and 2 bases for J; bases not matched to a gene: 9. The CDR3 length is 17 residues. Germline CDR1 reads SGHRS; CDR2 reads YFSETQ. The CDR3 DNA sequence: TGCGCCAGCAGCCCTCCGGGACAGGGACTTAACACCGGGGAGCTGTTTTTT. Protein product: CASSPPGQGLNTGELFF.

The rearrangement joins TRBV28 to TRBJ2-3; 13 nucleotides match TRBD2. CDR1 and CDR2 (germline): MDHEN, SYDVKM. The V and J ends lost 6 bases and 6 bases, in that order; junction bases with no gene match: 9. The CDR3 contains 16 residues. This CDR3 reads CASSPGLAGDSDTQYF. The CDR3 coding sequence is TGTGCCAGCAGCCCCGGACTAGCGGGAGATTCGGATACGCAGTATTTT.

This clone occurred a few times. The chain combines TRBV5-6 with TRBJ1-5; D unresolved. There are 13 residues in the CDR3. The germline V gene has CDR1 SGHDT and CDR2 YYEEEE. With 3 bases removed from V and 6 bases from J, the gap between germline ends came to 10 bases. CDR3 residues: CASSSGGTQPQHF. The CDR3 bases are TGTGCCAGCAGCTCGGGAGGTACTCAGCCCCAGCATTTT.

CDR3 nucleotide sequence: TGTGCCAGCAGCGTAGGGAACAGGGACTCACCCCTCCACTTT. Translated: CASSVGNRDSPLHF. The chain recombines TRBV9 with TRBJ1-6; tentatively, D is TRBD1 (6 bases). V lost 0 bases to trimming and J lost 10 bases, with 11 bases between them. Germline lookup yields CDR1 SGDLS and CDR2 YYNGEE. CDR3 length: 14 amino acids.

V usage is TRBV29-1 and J usage is TRBJ2-3, with 7 bases fitting TRBD1. This CDR3 is 18 amino acids long. Germline trimming cut 6 bases from V and 0 bases from J; bases unmatched to any gene: 18. Per germline, CDR1 SQVTM and CDR2 ANQGSEA. CDR3 nucleotides: TGCAGCGTCATAGTATCACAGGGGCCTCTGACTAGCACAGATACGCAGTATTTT. Translating it yields CSVIVSQGPLTSTDTQYF.

The chain employs TRBV9 and TRBJ2-3; D is possibly TRBD2 (5 bases). The germline CDR1 and CDR2 sequences are SGDLS and YYNGEE. V lost 0 bases, J lost 13 bases, and 15 bases lay in between. The CDR3 is 13 amino acids. CDR3 amino acids: CASSVELAGEKYF. The DNA of the CDR3 is TGTGCCAGCAGCGTAGAGCTAGCAGGAGAAAAGTATTTT.